This TCR beta chain came from a study of T cell repertoires in cytomegalovirus infection. Background on the study: Recently described HLA-C-restricted plus well-studied HLA-B-restricted CMV epitopes were used.

Study-wide points: Frequencies of public TCR beta families were cumulated, and this identified carriers of CMV plus the relevant HLA.

This CDR3 is built from 14 residues. Trimming cost V 4 bases and J 5 bases, with 12 bases left between them. Germline lookup yields CDR1 MNHNS and CDR2 SASEGT. With regard to this clonotype: Antigen specificity is unknown.

TCRdb re-called the reads through MiXCR, storing one row per CDR3 protein. The sample contains 640,000 or so distinct CDR3 sequences, approximately 33% of which appear only once. The source of this sequence is a human donor in good health (CMV status not recorded). Some clones in this sample may be carry-over from other donors' samples. V usage is TRBV6-1 and J usage is TRBJ2-1; D is uncertain. The specimen was cultured PBMCs, collected from culture after CMV antigen stimulation. The chain's CDR3 is CASSGRRADNEQFF. The CDR3 DNA is TGTGCCAGCAGTGGTCGACGGGCCGACAATGAGCAGTTCTTC.